The present entry profiles one TCR beta chain with its context. Germline CDR1 and CDR2: GTSNPN and SVGIG (reference sequence). The V end was cut by 1 base, the J end by 1 base, with 7 bases between. The CDR3 has 13 residues. These data come from a study of blood T cell repertoires in COVID-19. Generated by immunoSEQ multiplex PCR, the TCRdb table keeps only in-frame clones and is missing some. This table has more than 95,000 clones, over 75% appearing once. Sequencing input: peripheral blood. This sequence was found in a man aged 45 to 65 with acute or convalescent COVID-19. The chain combines TRBV30 with TRBJ1-1; D is perhaps TRBD1 (5 bases). CDR3 region: CAWSEGWNTEAFF. CDR3 DNA sequence: TGTGCCTGGAGTGAGGGGTGGAACACTGAAGCTTTCTTT.